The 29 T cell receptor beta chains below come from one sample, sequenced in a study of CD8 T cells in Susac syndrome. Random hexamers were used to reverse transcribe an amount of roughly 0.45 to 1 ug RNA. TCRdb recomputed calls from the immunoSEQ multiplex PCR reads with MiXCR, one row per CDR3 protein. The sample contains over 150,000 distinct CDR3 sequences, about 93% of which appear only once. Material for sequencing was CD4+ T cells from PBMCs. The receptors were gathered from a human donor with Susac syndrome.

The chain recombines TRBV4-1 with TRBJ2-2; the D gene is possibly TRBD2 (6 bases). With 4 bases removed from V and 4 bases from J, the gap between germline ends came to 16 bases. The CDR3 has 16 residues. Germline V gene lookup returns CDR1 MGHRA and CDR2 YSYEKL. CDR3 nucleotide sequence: TGCGCCAGCAGCCGAGTACCTAGCGTCGGCACCGGGGAGCTGTTTTTT. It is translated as CASSRVPSVGTGELFF.

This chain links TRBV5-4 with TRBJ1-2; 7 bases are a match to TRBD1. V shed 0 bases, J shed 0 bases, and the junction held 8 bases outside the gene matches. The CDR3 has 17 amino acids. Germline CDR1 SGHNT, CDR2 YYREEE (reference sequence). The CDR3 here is CASSLAGQSNTNYGYTF. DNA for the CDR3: TGTGCCAGCAGCTTGGCGGGACAGAGTAATACTAACTATGGCTACACCTTC. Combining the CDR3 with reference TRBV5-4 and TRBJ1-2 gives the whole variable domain ETGVTQSPTHLIKTRGQQVTLRCSSQSGHNTVSWYQQALGQGPQFIFQYYREEENGRGNFPPRFSGLQFPNYSSELNVNALELDDSALYLCASSLAGQSNTNYGYTFGSGTRLTVV.

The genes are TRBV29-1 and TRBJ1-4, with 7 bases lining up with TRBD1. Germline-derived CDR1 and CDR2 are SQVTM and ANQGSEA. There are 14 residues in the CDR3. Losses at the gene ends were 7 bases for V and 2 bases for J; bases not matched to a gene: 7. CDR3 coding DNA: TGCAGCGGCCTAGACAGGGCGACTAATGAAAAACTGTTTTTT. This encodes CSGLDRATNEKLFF.

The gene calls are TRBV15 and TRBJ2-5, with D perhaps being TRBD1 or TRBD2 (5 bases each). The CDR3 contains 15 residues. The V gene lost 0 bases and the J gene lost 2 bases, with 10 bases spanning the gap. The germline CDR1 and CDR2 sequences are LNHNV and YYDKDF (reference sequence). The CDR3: CATSRDSGTQETQYF. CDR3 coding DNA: TGTGCCACCAGCAGAGATTCAGGGACGCAAGAGACCCAGTACTTC.

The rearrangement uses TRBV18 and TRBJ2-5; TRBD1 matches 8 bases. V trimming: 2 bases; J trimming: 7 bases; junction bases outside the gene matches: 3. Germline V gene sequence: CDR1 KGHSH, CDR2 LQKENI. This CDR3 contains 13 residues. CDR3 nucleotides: TGTGCCAGCTCACCAGACAGGGGAGGGACCCAGTACTTC. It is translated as CASSPDRGGTQYF.

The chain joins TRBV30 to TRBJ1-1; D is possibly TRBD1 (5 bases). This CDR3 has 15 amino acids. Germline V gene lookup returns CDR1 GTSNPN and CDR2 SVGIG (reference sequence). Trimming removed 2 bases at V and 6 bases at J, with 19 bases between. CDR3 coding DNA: TGTGCCTGGAGTTTCCCAATATCGCAGGGAGCTGAAGCTTTCTTT. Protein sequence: CAWSFPISQGAEAFF.

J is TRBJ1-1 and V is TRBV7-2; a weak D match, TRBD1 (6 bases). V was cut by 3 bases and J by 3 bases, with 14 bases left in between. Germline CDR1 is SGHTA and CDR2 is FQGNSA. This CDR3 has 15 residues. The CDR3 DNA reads TGTGCCAGCAGCTTGGCCACAGGGCTCGACACTGAAGCTTTCTTT. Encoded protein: CASSLATGLDTEAFF.

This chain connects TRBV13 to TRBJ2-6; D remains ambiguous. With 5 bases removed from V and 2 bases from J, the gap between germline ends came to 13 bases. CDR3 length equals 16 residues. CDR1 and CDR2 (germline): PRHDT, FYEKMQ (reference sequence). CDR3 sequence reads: CASSLDRVPGANVLTF. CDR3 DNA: TGTGCCAGCAGCCTCGATAGGGTCCCTGGGGCCAACGTCCTGACTTTC. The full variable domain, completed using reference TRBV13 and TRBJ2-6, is AAGVIQSPRHLIKEKRETATLKCYPIPRHDTVYWYQQGPGQDPQFLISFYEKMQSDKGSIPDRFSAQQFSDYHSELNMSSLELGDSALYFCASSLDRVPGANVLTFGAGSRLTVL.

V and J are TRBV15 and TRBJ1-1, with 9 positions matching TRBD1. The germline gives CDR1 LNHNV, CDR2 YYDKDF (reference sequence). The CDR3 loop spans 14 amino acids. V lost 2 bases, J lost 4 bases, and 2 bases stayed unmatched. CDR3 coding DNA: TGTGCCACCAGCAGATTGGGACAGGGCACTGAAGCTTTCTTT. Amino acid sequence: CATSRLGQGTEAFF.

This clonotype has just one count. The CDR3 reads CSVEDTRRSYEQYF. CDR3 coding DNA: TGCAGCGTTGAAGATACGAGACGCTCCTACGAGCAGTACTTC. V and J are TRBV29-1 and TRBJ2-7; D is unclear. V was trimmed by 0 bases and J by 0 bases, leaving 9 bases between them. Germline V gene sequence: CDR1 SQVTM, CDR2 ANQGSEA. The CDR3 loop spans 14 amino acids.

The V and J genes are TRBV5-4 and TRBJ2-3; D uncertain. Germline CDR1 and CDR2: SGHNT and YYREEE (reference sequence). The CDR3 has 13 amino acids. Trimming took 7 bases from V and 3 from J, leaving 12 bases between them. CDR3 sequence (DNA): TGTGCCAGCGCTCAACGTAGGACAGATACGCAGTATTTT. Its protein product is CASAQRRTDTQYF.

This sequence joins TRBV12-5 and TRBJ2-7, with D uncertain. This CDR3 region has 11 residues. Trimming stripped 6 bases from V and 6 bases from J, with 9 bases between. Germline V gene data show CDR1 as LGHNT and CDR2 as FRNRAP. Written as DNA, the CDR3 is TGTGCTAGTGGCAAGACCGCCGAGCAGTACTTC. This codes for CASGKTAEQYF.

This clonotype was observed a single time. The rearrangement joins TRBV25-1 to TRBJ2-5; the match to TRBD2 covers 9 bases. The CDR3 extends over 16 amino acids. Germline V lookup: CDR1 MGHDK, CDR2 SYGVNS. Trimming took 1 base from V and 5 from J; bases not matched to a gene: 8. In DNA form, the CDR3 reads TGTGCCAGCAGTGAATCCATAGCGGGGGTTGCGGAGACCCAGTACTTC. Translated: CASSESIAGVAETQYF.

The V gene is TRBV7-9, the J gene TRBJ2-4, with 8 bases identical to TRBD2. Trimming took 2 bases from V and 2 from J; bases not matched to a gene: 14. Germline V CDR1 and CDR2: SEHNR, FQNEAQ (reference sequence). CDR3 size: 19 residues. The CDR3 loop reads CASSLSSLAGLLTKNIQYF. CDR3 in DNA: TGTGCCAGCAGCTTATCGTCCCTAGCGGGTCTTCTGACCAAAAACATTCAGTACTTC. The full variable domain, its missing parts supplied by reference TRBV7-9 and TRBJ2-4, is DTGVSQNPRHKITKRGQNVTFRCDPISEHNRLYWYRQTLGQGPEFLTYFQNEAQLEKSRLLSDRFSAERPKGSFSTLEIQRTEQGDSAMYLCASSLSSLAGLLTKNIQYFGAGTRLSVL.

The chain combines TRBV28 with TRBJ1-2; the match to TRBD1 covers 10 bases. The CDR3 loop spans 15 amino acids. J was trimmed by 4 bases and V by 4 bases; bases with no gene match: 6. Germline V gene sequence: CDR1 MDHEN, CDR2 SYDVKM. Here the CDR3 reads CASSSQDRGAYGYTF. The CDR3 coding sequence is TGTGCCAGCAGTTCCCAGGACAGGGGGGCCTATGGCTACACCTTC.

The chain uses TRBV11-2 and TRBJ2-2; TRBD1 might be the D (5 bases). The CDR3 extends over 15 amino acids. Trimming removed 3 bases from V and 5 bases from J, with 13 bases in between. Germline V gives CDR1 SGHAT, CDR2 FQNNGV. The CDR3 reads CASSFRQKVTGELFF. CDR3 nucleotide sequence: TGTGCCAGCAGCTTCAGACAGAAAGTTACCGGGGAGCTGTTTTTT.

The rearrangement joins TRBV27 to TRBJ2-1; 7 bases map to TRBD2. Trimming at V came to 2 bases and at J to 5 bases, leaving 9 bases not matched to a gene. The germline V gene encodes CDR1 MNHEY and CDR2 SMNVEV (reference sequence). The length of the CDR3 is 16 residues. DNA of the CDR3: TGTGCCAGCAGTTTACGGGGCGGGAGATTCAACAATGAGCAGTTCTTC. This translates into CASSLRGGRFNNEQFF.

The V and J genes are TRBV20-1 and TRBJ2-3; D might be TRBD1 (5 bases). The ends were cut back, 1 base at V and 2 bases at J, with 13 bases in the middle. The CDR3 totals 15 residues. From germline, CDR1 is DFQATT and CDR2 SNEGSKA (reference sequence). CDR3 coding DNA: TGCAGTGCTAGAGGAAAGGGGATATACACAGATACGCAGTATTTT. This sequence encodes CSARGKGIYTDTQYF.

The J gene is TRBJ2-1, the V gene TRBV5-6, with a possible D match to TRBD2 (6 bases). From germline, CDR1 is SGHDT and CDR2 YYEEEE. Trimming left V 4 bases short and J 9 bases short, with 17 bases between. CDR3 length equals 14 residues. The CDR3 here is CASSPTDYISEQFF. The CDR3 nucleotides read TGTGCCAGCAGCCCCACGGACTATATCAGTGAGCAGTTCTTC.

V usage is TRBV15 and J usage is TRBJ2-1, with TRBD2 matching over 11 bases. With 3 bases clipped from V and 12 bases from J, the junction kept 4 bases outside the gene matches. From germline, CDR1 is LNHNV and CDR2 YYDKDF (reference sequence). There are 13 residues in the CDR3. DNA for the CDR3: TGTGCCACCAGCAGTAGCGGGAGGGAAATGCAGTTCTTC. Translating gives CATSSSGREMQFF.

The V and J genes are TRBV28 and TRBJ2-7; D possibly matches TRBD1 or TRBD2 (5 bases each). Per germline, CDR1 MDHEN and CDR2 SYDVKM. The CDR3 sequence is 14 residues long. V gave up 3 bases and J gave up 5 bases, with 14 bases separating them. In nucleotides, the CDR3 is TGTGCCAGCAGTTTTGAGAGGGGCCGCCACGAGCAGTACTTC. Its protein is CASSFERGRHEQYF.

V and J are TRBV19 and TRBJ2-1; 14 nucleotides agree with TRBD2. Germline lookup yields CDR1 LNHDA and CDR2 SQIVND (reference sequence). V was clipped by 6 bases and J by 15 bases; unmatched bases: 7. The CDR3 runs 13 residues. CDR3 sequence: CASSRLAGGEVFF. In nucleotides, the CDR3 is TGTGCCAGTAGCAGACTAGCGGGGGGGGAAGTGTTCTTC.

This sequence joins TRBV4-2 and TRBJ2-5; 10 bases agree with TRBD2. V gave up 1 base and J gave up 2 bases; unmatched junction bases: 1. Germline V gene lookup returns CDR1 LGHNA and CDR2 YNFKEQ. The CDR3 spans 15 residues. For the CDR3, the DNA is TGTGCCAGCAGCCAAGGAGCGGGAGGGCAAGAGACCCAGTACTTC. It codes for CASSQGAGGQETQYF.

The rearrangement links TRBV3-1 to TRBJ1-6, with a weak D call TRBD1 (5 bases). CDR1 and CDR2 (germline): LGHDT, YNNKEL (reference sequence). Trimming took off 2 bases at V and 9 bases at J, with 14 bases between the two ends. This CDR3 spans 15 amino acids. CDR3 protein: CASSQIWGESSPLHF. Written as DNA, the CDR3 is TGTGCCAGCAGCCAAATCTGGGGGGAATCTTCACCCCTCCACTTT.

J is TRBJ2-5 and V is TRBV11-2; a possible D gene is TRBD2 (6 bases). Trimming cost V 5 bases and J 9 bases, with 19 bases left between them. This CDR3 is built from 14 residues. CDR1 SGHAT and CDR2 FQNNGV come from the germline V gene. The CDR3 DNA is TGTGCCAGCAGCCGGGGTCGGCTCCAGCGGGCCCAGTACTTC. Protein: CASSRGRLQRAQYF.

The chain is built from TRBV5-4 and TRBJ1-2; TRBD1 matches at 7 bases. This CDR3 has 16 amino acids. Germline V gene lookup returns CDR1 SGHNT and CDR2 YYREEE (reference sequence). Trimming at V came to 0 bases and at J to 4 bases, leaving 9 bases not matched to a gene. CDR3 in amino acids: CASSLAKGQRIYGYTF. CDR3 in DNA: TGTGCCAGCAGCTTGGCCAAGGGACAGCGAATCTATGGCTACACCTTC.

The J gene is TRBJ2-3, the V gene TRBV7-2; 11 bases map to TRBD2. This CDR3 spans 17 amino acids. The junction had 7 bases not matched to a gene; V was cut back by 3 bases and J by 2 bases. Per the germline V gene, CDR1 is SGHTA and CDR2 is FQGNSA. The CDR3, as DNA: TGTGCCAGCAGCTTCTTTCCTAGCGGGAGGTCCACAGATACGCAGTATTTT. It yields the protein CASSFFPSGRSTDTQYF.

Here the CDR3 reads CAWSRSPYEQYF. CDR3 nucleotides: TGTGCCTGGAGTAGGAGTCCCTACGAGCAGTACTTC. This chain uses TRBV30 with TRBJ2-7; D unclear. V was cut by 2 bases and J by 2 bases, with 7 bases left in between. The CDR3 runs 12 residues. Per the germline V gene, CDR1 is GTSNPN and CDR2 is SVGIG (reference sequence). Using reference TRBV30 and TRBJ2-7 for the parts outside the CDR3, the full variable domain is SQTIHQWPATLVQPVGSPLSLECTVEGTSNPNLYWYRQAAGRGLQLLFYSVGIGQISSEVPQNLSASRPQDRQFILSSKKLLLSDSGFYLCAWSRSPYEQYFGPGTRLTVT.

The CDR3 here is CASSRQTGATEAFF. The CDR3 DNA follows: TGCGCCAGCAGCCGCCAGACAGGGGCCACTGAAGCTTTCTTT. J is TRBJ1-1 and V is TRBV5-1; the match to TRBD1 covers 8 bases. Losses at the gene ends were 4 bases for V and 4 bases for J; bases not matched to a gene: 6. CDR1 SGHRS and CDR2 YFSETQ come from the germline V gene. The CDR3 is made up of 14 amino acids.